This record looks at one T cell receptor beta chain sequence and its context. V gave up 3 bases and J gave up 4 bases; unmatched junction bases: 8. There are 16 residues in the CDR3. Germline V gene sequence: CDR1 SGHDN, CDR2 FVKESK. Authors' data handling: By means of reference gene primer amplification, nucleated cell counts were estimated. Sequencing was performed with immunoSEQ multiplex PCR; in TCRdb, only in-frame clones are kept and a portion is missing. V and J calls and clone size are copied from that table; D and trimming were computed from the DNA. The profile shows more than 300,000 clones, 89% of them singletons. The data originate from a study of blood T cell repertoires in COVID-19. Overall study: From the United States, Italy and Spain came samples of acute and convalescent COVID-19. T cells, B-cell-depleted T cells, or PBMCs provided the cDNA or gDNA that served as material.

This clonotype was sampled from a man between 18 and 29 years old who had recovered from COVID-19. J is TRBJ2-7 and V is TRBV14; TRBD1 matches 11 bases. The sample taken for sequencing was peripheral blood. CDR3 DNA: TGTGCCAGCAGCCAGTTGGACAGGGGGCGTTGGTACGAGCAGTACTTC. This sequence encodes CASSQLDRGRWYEQYF.